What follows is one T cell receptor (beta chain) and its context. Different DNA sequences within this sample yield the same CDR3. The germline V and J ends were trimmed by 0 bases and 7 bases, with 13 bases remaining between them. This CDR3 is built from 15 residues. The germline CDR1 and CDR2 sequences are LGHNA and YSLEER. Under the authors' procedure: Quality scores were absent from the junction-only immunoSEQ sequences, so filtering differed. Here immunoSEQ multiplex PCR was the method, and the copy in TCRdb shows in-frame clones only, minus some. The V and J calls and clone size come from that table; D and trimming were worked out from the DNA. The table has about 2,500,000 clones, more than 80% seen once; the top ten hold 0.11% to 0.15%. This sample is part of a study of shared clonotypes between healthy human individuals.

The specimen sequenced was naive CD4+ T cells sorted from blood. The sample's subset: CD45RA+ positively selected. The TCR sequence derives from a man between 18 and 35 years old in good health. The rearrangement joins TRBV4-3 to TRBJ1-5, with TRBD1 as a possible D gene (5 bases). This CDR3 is CASSQDPRGNQPQHF. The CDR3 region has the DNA TGCGCCAGCAGCCAAGACCCCCGGGGGAACCAGCCCCAGCATTTT.